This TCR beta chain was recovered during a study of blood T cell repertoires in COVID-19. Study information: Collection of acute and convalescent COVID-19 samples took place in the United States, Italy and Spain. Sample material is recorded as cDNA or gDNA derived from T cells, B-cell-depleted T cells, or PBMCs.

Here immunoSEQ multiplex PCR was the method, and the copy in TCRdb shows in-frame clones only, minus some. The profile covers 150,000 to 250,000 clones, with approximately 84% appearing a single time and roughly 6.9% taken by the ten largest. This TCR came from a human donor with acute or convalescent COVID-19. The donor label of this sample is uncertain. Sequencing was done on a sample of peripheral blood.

The CDR3: CASSDSGYSYNEQFF. In nucleotides, the CDR3 is TGCGCCAGCAGCGATAGCGGATACTCCTACAATGAGCAGTTCTTC. The chain uses TRBV5-1 and TRBJ2-1; TRBD2 is a possible D gene (6 bases). Trimming took 4 bases from V and 0 from J, leaving 11 bases between them. The CDR3 consists of 15 residues. CDR1 is SGHRS and CDR2 is YFSETQ in the germline V gene.